Presented here are 20 T cell receptor beta chains from one specimen sequenced in a study of cytomegalovirus exposure and HLA in healthy donors. The PCR made use of 60 Vbeta and 13 Jbeta primers. Libraries were prepared by immunoSEQ multiplex PCR; TCRdb keeps only in-frame clonotypes and omits some of them. The sample totals some 110,000 clones; its top ten clones hold 6.8%. Sequencing was done on a sample of PBMCs. The receptors were gathered from a man in his forties or fifties in good health and CMV-seropositive.

V usage is TRBV25-1 and J usage is TRBJ2-2, with D unresolved. This CDR3 has 11 residues. Germline loops: CDR1 MGHDK, CDR2 SYGVNS. V was clipped by 4 bases and J by 8 bases, with 5 bases between them. CDR3 region: CASSVMGELFF. The CDR3 DNA follows: TGTGCCAGCAGTGTCATGGGGGAGCTGTTTTTT.

The chain recombines TRBV7-2 with TRBJ2-1; D may be TRBD2 (5 bases). V lost 4 bases to trimming and J lost 9 bases, with 13 bases between them. This CDR3 has 13 residues. Germline V lookup: CDR1 SGHTA, CDR2 FQGNSA. CDR3 protein: CASSSDSFGEQFF. CDR3 bases: TGTGCCAGCAGCTCGGACTCATTTGGTGAGCAGTTCTTC.

V gene TRBV7-2 combines with J gene TRBJ1-1; the D gene is possibly TRBD1 (6 bases). V was clipped by 4 bases and J by 7 bases, with 10 bases between them. The CDR3 runs 12 residues. Looked up from germline, CDR1 is SGHTA and CDR2 is FQGNSA. The CDR3 here is CASSSWTVEAFF. In nucleotides, the CDR3 is TGTGCCAGCAGCTCGTGGACAGTTGAAGCTTTCTTT.

V gene TRBV7-9 combines with J gene TRBJ2-5; weak D call: TRBD1 (6 bases). V was trimmed by 4 bases and J by 1 base, leaving 13 bases between them. This CDR3 has 15 amino acids. CDR1 and CDR2 from the germline V gene are SEHNR and FQNEAQ (reference sequence). The CDR3: CASSSSQGIQETQYF. CDR3 sequence (DNA): TGTGCCAGCAGCTCATCACAGGGAATCCAAGAGACCCAGTACTTC.

The J gene is TRBJ2-1, the V gene TRBV7-9, with 10 bases identical to TRBD2. The germline V gene encodes CDR1 SEHNR and CDR2 FQNEAQ (reference sequence). CDR3 length: 15 residues. The V and J ends lost 5 bases and 10 bases, in that order; junction bases with no gene match: 11. CDR3 in amino acids: CASSASGSDSDEQFF. For the CDR3, the DNA is TGTGCCAGCAGCGCTAGCGGGAGCGACTCAGACGAGCAGTTCTTC.

In regard to this clone: Mismatch with germline at one junction end may stem from a read error. The chain joins TRBV7-7 to TRBJ2-1; 14 nucleotides line up with TRBD2. CDR1 and CDR2 (germline): SSHAT, FNYEAQ (reference sequence). The CDR3 runs 16 residues. CDR3 sequence: CASSPGLAGAGYEQFF. CDR3 coding DNA: TGTGCTAGCAGCCCGGGACTAGCGGGAGCCGGGTATGAGCAGTTCTTC.

The rearrangement joins TRBV15 to TRBJ2-1; 11 nucleotides align to TRBD2. From germline, CDR1 is LNHNV and CDR2 YYDKDF (reference sequence). Unmatched junction bases numbered 4, after V lost 5 bases and J lost 4 bases. The CDR3 is 15 residues long. CDR3 sequence reads: CATSGGLAGYNEQFF. In DNA form, the CDR3 reads TGTGCCACCAGCGGAGGACTAGCGGGTTACAATGAGCAGTTCTTC.

The chain recombines TRBV4-1 with TRBJ1-1; D is undetermined. Germline CDR1 reads MGHRA; CDR2 reads YSYEKL. Trimming stripped 0 bases from V and 2 bases from J, with 22 bases between. The CDR3 length is 19 residues. DNA of the CDR3: TGCGCCAGCAGCCAAGAATCTCTGAACAGACTAGTCCCTAACACTGAAGCTTTCTTT. Its translation is CASSQESLNRLVPNTEAFF.

The V call is TRBV28, the J call TRBJ1-5; no clear D gene. This CDR3 region has 16 residues. Trimming stripped 2 bases from V and 2 bases from J, with 13 bases between. Germline values: CDR1 MDHEN, CDR2 SYDVKM. CDR3 bases: TGTGCCAGCAGTTTAAGAGCGGCCCAGGGCAATCAGCCCCAGCATTTT. Protein product: CASSLRAAQGNQPQHF.

The V gene is TRBV10-2, the J gene TRBJ2-5; 9 nucleotides agree with TRBD1. The V and J ends lost 3 bases and 5 bases, in that order; junction bases with no gene match: 4. Germline V gene sequence: CDR1 WSHSY, CDR2 SAAADI. The CDR3 is made up of 14 amino acids. The CDR3 is CASSEQGARETQYF. The CDR3 DNA reads as TGCGCCAGCAGTGAACAGGGGGCGCGGGAGACCCAGTACTTC.

The V and J genes are TRBV27 and TRBJ2-7, with 12 bases fitting TRBD1. The CDR3 runs to 16 residues. The germline CDR1 and CDR2 sequences are MNHEY and SMNVEV (reference sequence). V was clipped by 2 bases and J by 7 bases; unmatched bases: 9. CDR3 residues: CASSLTPGQGAGEQYF. In DNA, the CDR3 is TGTGCCAGCAGTTTAACACCGGGACAGGGGGCGGGGGAGCAGTACTTC.

The J gene is TRBJ2-7, the V gene TRBV7-8, with D unclear. The germline gives CDR1 SGHVS, CDR2 FQNEAQ. This CDR3 comprises 15 residues. The V and J ends lost 1 base and 0 bases respectively, with 10 bases between them. In DNA, the CDR3 is TGTGCCAGCAGCTTAGGAGGCGGTAGCTCCTACGAGCAGTACTTC. Residues: CASSLGGGSSYEQYF.

On this clone: Other DNA sequences in this specimen translate into the identical CDR3. The rearrangement uses TRBV14 and TRBJ2-3; D is possibly TRBD2 (6 bases). Germline V lookup: CDR1 SGHDN, CDR2 FVKESK. V lost 1 base and J 3 bases, leaving 11 bases between the germline ends. This CDR3 has 15 residues. The CDR3 loop reads CASSQGAGGTDTQYF. The CDR3 DNA reads TGTGCCAGCAGCCAAGGAGCGGGTGGGACAGATACGCAGTATTTT.

CDR3 bases: TGTGCCACCAGCAGAGAACGAGGGTTGAACACTGAAGCTTTCTTT. This gives the protein CATSRERGLNTEAFF. This chain joins TRBV15 and TRBJ1-1; no definite D call. Germline V CDR1 and CDR2: LNHNV, YYDKDF (reference sequence). V was shortened by 0 bases and J by 0 bases, with 8 bases between the two germline ends. CDR3 size: 15 residues.

V usage is TRBV28 and J usage is TRBJ2-3; 15 nucleotides agree with TRBD2. Trimming took 4 bases from V and 2 from J; bases not matched to a gene: 4. CDR3 size: 17 residues. Germline CDR1 reads MDHEN; CDR2 reads SYDVKM. The CDR3 DNA is TGTGCCAGCAGTTCTCGGACTAGCGGGAGGGACACAGATACGCAGTATTTT. Translation gives CASSSRTSGRDTDTQYF.

The J gene is TRBJ1-4, the V gene TRBV7-2, with 10 bases lining up with TRBD1. This CDR3 has 14 residues. With 3 bases clipped from V and 7 bases from J, the junction kept 2 bases outside the gene matches. Germline V gives CDR1 SGHTA, CDR2 FQGNSA. The CDR3 protein is CASSLGTGVEKLFF. CDR3 nucleotide sequence: TGTGCCAGCAGCTTGGGGACAGGGGTTGAAAAACTGTTTTTT.

The rearrangement uses TRBV13 and TRBJ2-3; 9 positions match TRBD2. Losses at the gene ends were 5 bases for V and 4 bases for J; bases not matched to a gene: 7. CDR3 length: 15 residues. In germline, CDR1 is PRHDT, CDR2 FYEKMQ (reference sequence). This CDR3 is CASSPREGLADTQYF. CDR3 sequence (DNA): TGTGCCAGCAGCCCGCGGGAGGGCCTGGCAGATACGCAGTATTTT.

This chain uses TRBV7-3 with TRBJ2-3; TRBD2 matches 9 bases. J was trimmed by 2 bases and V by 4 bases; bases with no gene match: 4. The germline V gene encodes CDR1 SGHTA and CDR2 FQGTGA. CDR3 length: 15 amino acids. The CDR3 DNA is TGTGCCAGCAGCTCTAGCGGGATGAACACAGATACGCAGTATTTT. Its translation: CASSSSGMNTDTQYF. Using reference TRBV7-3 and TRBJ2-3 for the parts outside the CDR3, the full variable domain is GAGVSQTPSNKVTEKGKYVELRCDPISGHTALYWYRQSLGQGPEFLIYFQGTGAADDSGLPNDRFFAVRPEGSVSTLKIQRTERGDSAVYLCASSSSGMNTDTQYFGPGTRLTVL.

The chain recombines TRBV5-1 with TRBJ2-7; 11 bases align to TRBD2. Germline CDR1 is SGHRS and CDR2 is YFSETQ. CDR3 length: 17 amino acids. V was clipped by 4 bases and J by 3 bases; unmatched bases: 12. CDR3 DNA: TGCGCCAGCAGCACCGAGCTACTAGCGGGAGAAATCTACGAGCAGTACTTC. It encodes CASSTELLAGEIYEQYF.

The gene calls are TRBV2 and TRBJ2-7; no definite D call. V dropped 11 bases and J dropped 4 bases, with 15 bases sitting between them. Germline V gives CDR1 SNHLY, CDR2 FYNNEI. The CDR3 covers 12 residues. CDR3 nucleotide sequence: TGTGCCCTCCGAGGCCTTGGGTACGAGCAGTACTTC. It is translated as CALRGLGYEQYF.